This T cell receptor beta chain emerged from a study of cytomegalovirus exposure and HLA in healthy donors. Study conclusions and caveats: A reported reduction in N-insertions relative to the roughly 670-donor mean was seen in an Asian-associated ancestry cluster in a later analysis.

As to this clone: Its antigen is not known.

Though nominally healthy at sampling, donors likely had unrecorded immune exposures. This CDR3 comprises 17 residues. CDR1 and CDR2 (germline): SGHRS, YFSETQ. V lost 4 bases, J lost 1 base, and 10 bases stayed unmatched. The PCR ran on 60 Vbeta and 13 Jbeta primers. Generated by immunoSEQ multiplex PCR, the TCRdb table keeps only in-frame clones and is missing some. The sample yields approximately 130,000 clones, roughly 79% seen once. The sequencing input was PBMCs. This receptor was taken from a middle-aged woman in good health and CMV-seronegative. This sequence joins TRBV5-1 and TRBJ1-1, with 10 bases that match TRBD1. CDR3 in DNA: TGCGCCAGCAGCCTCACCGGGACAGGGGCAACGAACACTGAAGCTTTCTTT. Its translation is CASSLTGTGATNTEAFF.